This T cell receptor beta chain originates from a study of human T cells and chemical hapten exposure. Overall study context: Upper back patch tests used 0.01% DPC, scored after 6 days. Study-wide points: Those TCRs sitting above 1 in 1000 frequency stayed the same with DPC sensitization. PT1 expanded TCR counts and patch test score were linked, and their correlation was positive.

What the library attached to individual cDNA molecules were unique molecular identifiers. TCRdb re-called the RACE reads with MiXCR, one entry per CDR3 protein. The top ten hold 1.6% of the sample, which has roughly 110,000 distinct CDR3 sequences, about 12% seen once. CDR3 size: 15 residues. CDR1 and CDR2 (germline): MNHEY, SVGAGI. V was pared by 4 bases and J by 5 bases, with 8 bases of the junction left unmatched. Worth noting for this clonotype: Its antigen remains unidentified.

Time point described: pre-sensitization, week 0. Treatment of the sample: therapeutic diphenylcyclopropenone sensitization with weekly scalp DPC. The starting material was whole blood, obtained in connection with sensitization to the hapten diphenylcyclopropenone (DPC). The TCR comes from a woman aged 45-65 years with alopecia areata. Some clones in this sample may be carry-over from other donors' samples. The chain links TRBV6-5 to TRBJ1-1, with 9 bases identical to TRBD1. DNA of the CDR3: TGTGCCAGCAGTTGGGACAGGGTGTTTGGTACTGAAGCTTTCTTT. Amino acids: CASSWDRVFGTEAFF.